This T cell receptor (beta chain) was observed in a study of cytomegalovirus exposure and HLA in healthy donors. CDR3 length: 14 amino acids. J lost 5 bases, V lost 8 bases, and 5 bases had no gene match. Per the germline V gene, CDR1 is LNHNV and CDR2 is YYDKDF (reference sequence). Amplification used 60 Vbeta primers and 13 Jbeta primers. In the study's own analysis: Counted up in a later analysis, unique TCR beta chains came to some 82 million, with around 11 million shared. TCRdb keeps only in-frame clones here, not all; method: immunoSEQ multiplex PCR. The V and J calls and clone size were taken over from that table, and D and trimming were inferred from the DNA. The data hold 150,000 to 200,000 clones, with 85% observed a single time. The donors were healthy bone marrow donors. Findings and caveats of the study: A previous analysis found most TCR beta V segments productive roughly 90% or roughly 30% of the time.

To note about this clone: Its antigen remains unknown.

The V gene is TRBV15, the J gene TRBJ2-2; 10 bases map to TRBD1. The sequencing input was PBMCs. The receptor comes from a boy younger than 10 in good health and CMV-seronegative. The CDR3 sequence: CATGAGQGTGELFF. The CDR3 DNA is TGTGCCACCGGTGCGGGACAGGGGACCGGGGAGCTGTTTTTT.